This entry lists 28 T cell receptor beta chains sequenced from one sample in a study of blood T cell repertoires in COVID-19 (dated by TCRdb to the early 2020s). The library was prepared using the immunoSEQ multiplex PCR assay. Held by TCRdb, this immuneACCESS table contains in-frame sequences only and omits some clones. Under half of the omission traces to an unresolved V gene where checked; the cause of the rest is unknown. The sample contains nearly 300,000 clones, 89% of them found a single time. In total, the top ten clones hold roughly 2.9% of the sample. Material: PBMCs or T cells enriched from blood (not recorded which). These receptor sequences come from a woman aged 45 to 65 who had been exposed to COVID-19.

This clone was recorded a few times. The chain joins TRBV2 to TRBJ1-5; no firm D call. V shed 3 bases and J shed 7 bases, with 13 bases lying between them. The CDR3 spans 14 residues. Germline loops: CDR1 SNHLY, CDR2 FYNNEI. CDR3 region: CASSDFEAFQPQHF. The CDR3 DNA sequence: TGTGCCAGCAGTGACTTTGAGGCTTTCCAGCCCCAGCATTTT.

The CDR3 nucleotides read TGTGCCAGCAGTACGGATACAGGGGGGCGCGAGCAGTACTTC. Translated: CASSTDTGGREQYF. The V and J genes are TRBV28 and TRBJ2-7, with 8 positions matching TRBD1. Germline V gene lookup returns CDR1 MDHEN and CDR2 SYDVKM. The CDR3 loop spans 14 amino acids. Trimming removed 5 bases from V and 6 bases from J; junction bases left unmatched: 9.

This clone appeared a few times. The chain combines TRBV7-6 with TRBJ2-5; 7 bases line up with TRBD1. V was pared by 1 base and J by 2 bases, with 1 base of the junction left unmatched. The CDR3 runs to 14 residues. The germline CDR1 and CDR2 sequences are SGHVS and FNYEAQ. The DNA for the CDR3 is TGTGCCAGCAGCTTAGGGGGACAGCAAGAGACCCAGTACTTC. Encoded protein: CASSLGGQQETQYF.

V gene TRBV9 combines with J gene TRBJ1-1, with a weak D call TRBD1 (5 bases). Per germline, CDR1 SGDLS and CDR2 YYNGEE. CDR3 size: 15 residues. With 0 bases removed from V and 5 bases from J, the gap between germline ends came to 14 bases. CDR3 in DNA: TGTGCCAGCAGCGTAGATCCGTCCGGGGGGACTGAAGCTTTCTTT. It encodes CASSVDPSGGTEAFF. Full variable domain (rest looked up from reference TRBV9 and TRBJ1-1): DSGVTQTPKHLITATGQRVTLRCSPRSGDLSVYWYQQSLDQGLQFLIQYYNGEERAKGNILERFSAQQFPDLHSELNLSSLELGDSALYFCASSVDPSGGTEAFFGQGTRLTVV.

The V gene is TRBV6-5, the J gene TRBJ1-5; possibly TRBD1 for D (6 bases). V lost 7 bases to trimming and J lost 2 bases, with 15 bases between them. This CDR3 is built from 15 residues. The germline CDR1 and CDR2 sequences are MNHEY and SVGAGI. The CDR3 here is CASKLDSTRNQPQHF. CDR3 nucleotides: TGTGCCAGCAAATTGGACAGTACCCGCAATCAGCCCCAGCATTTT.

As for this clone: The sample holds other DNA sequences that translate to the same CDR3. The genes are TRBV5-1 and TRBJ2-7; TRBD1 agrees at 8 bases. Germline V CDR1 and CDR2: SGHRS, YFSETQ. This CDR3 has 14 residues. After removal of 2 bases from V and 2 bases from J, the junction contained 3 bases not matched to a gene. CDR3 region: CASSLGQGAYEQYF. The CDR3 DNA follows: TGCGCCAGCAGCTTAGGACAGGGTGCCTACGAGCAGTACTTC.

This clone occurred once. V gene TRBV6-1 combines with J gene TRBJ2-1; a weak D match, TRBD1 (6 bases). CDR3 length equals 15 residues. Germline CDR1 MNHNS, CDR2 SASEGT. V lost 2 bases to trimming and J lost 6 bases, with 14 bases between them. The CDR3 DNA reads TGTGCCAGCAGTGAACTTCAGGGGCCGGCCAATGAGCAGTTCTTC. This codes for CASSELQGPANEQFF.

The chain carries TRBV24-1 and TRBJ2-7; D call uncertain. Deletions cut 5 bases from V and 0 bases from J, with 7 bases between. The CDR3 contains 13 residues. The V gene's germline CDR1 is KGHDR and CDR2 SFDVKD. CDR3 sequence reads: CATSGSNSYEQYF. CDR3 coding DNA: TGTGCCACCAGTGGTTCCAACTCCTACGAGCAGTACTTC.

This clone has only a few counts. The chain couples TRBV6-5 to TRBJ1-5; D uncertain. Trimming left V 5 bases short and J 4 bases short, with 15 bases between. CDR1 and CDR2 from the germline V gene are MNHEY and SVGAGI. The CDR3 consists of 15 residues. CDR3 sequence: CASSTSPSRNQPQHF. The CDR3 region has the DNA TGTGCCAGCAGTACCTCGCCCTCACGGAATCAGCCCCAGCATTTT.

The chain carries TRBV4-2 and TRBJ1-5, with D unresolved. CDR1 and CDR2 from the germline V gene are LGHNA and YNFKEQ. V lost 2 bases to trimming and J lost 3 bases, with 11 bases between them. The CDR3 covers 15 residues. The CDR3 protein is CASSQYVHSNQPQHF. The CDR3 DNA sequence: TGTGCCAGCAGCCAATATGTTCACTCCAATCAGCCCCAGCATTTT.

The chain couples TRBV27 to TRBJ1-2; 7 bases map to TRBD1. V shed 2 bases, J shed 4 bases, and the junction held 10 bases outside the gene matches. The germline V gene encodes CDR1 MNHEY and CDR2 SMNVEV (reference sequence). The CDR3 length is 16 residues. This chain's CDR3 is CASSLTLGRGTYGYTF. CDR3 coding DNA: TGTGCCAGCAGTTTAACTCTAGGCAGGGGGACCTATGGCTACACCTTC.

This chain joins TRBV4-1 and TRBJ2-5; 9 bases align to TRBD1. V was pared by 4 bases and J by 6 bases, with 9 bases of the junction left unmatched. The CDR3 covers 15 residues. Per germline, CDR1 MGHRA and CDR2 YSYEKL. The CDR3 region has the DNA TGCGCCAGCAGCCTTATCGGGACAGGGCTACAGACCCAGTACTTC. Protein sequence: CASSLIGTGLQTQYF.

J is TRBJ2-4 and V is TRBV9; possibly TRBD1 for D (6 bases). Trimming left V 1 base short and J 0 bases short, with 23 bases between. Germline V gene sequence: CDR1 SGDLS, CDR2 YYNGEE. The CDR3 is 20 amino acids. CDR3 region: CASSVLLSSRQDLAKNIQYF. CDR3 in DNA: TGTGCCAGCAGCGTATTGCTGAGTTCGAGACAGGACCTAGCCAAAAACATTCAGTACTTC.

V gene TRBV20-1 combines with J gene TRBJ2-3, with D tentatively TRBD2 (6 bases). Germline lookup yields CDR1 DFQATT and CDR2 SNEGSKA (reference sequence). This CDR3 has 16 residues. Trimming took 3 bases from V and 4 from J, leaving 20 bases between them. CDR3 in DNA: TGCAGTGCTAGTAGGGGACCCGCGGGATTGTCAGATACGCAGTATTTT. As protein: CSASRGPAGLSDTQYF.

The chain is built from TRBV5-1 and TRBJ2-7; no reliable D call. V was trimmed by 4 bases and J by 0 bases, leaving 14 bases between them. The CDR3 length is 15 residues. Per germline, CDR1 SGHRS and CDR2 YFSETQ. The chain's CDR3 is CASSPSSLSSYEQYF. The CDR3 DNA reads TGCGCCAGCAGCCCTAGTTCGTTAAGCTCCTACGAGCAGTACTTC.

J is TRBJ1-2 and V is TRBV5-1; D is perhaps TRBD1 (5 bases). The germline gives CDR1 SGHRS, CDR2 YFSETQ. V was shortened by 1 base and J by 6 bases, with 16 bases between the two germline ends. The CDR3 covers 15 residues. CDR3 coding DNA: TGCGCCAGCAGCTTGACGACAGCTAACAAAAATGGCTACACCTTC. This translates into CASSLTTANKNGYTF. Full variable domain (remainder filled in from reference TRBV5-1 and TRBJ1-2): KAGVTQTPRYLIKTRGQQVTLSCSPISGHRSVSWYQQTPGQGLQFLFEYFSETQRNKGNFPGRFSGRQFSNSRSEMNVSTLELGDSALYLCASSLTTANKNGYTFGSGTRLTVV.

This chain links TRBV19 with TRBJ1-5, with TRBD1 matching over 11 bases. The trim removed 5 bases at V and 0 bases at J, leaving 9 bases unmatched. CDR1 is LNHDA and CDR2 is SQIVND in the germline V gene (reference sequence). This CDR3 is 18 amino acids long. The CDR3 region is CASSPLGGQGVSNQPQHF. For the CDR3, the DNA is TGTGCCAGTAGTCCCTTGGGGGGACAGGGGGTTAGCAATCAGCCCCAGCATTTT.

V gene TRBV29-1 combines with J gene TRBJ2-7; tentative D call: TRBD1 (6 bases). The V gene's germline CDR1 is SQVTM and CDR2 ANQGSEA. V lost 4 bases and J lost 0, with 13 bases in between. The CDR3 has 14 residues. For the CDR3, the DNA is TGCAGCGTTGTAGGGGGTTCCCTCTCCTACGAGCAGTACTTC. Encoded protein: CSVVGGSLSYEQYF.

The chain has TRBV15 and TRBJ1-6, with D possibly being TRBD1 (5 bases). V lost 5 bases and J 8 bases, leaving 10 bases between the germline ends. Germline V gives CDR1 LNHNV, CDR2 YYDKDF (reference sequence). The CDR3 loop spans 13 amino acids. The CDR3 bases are TGTGCCACCAGCGGCCTGACAGATTCACCCCTCCACTTT. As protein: CATSGLTDSPLHF.

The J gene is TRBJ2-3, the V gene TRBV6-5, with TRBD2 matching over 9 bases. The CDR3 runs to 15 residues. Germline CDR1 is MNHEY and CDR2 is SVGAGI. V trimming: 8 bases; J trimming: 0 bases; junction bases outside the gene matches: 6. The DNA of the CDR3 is TGTGCCAGCCGACGAGCGGGGGGTAGCACAGATACGCAGTATTTT. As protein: CASRRAGGSTDTQYF.

CDR3 DNA: TGTGCCAGCAGTTGGGAGGCTGTGGGCGAGCAGTACTTC. It specifies CASSWEAVGEQYF. The genes are TRBV2 and TRBJ2-7; possibly TRBD2 for D (6 bases). This CDR3 spans 13 amino acids. Germline V gives CDR1 SNHLY, CDR2 FYNNEI. V gave up 5 bases and J gave up 6 bases, with 14 bases separating them.

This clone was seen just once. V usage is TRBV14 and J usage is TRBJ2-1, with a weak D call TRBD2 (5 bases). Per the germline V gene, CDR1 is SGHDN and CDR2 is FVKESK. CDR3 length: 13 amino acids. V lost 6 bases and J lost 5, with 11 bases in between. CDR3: CASSLDYNNEQFF. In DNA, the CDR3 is TGTGCCAGCAGTCTCGACTACAACAATGAGCAGTTCTTC.

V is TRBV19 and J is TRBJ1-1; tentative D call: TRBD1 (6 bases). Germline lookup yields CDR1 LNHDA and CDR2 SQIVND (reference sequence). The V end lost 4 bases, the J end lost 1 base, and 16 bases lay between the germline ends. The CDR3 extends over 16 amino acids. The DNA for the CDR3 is TGTGCCAGTAGTACCACAGGGACTATCCGGAACACTGAAGCTTTCTTT. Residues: CASSTTGTIRNTEAFF.

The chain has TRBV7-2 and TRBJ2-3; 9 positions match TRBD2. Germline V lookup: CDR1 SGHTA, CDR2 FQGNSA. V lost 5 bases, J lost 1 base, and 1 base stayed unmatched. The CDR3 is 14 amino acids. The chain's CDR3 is CASSRTSGTDTQYF. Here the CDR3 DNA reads TGTGCCAGCAGCCGGACTAGCGGCACAGATACGCAGTATTTT.

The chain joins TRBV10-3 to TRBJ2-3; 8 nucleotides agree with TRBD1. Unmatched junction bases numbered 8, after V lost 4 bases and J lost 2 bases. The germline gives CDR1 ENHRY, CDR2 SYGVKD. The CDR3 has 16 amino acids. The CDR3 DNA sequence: TGTGCCATCAGTGTTGATCCGGGACAGGTCACAGATACGCAGTATTTT. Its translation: CAISVDPGQVTDTQYF.

The CDR3, as DNA: TGCGCCAGCAGGCCTAGCCCGGACTATGGCTACACCTTC. Translation gives CASRPSPDYGYTF. V gene TRBV5-1 combines with J gene TRBJ1-2; D not certain. The CDR3 extends over 13 amino acids. The V gene's germline CDR1 is SGHRS and CDR2 YFSETQ. Trimming removed 5 bases from V and 3 bases from J, with 11 bases in between.

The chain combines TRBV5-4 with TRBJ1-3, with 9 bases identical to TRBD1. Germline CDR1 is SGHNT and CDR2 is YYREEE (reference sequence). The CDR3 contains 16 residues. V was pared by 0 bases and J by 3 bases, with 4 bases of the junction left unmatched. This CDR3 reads CASSLAGTGSGNTIYF. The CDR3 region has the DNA TGTGCCAGCAGCTTGGCCGGGACAGGGAGTGGAAACACCATATATTTT.

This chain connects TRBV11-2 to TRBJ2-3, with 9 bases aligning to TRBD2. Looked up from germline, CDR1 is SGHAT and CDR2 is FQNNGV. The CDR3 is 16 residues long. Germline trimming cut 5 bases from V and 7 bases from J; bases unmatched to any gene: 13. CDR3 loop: CASSQRGGGVVYTQYF. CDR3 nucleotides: TGTGCCAGCAGCCAAAGGGGCGGGGGGGTAGTTTATACGCAGTATTTT.